This is a list of T cell receptor beta chains from one sample in a study of vaccination and CD4 T cells after COVID-19. Their antigens are not known. TCRdb reprocessed the PCR reads via MiXCR and lists one record per CDR3 protein. The data hold roughly 4,200 distinct CDR3 sequences, with roughly 30% observed a single time. Sequencing input: CD4+ T cells from blood, cultured in vitro. These receptors all come from a human donor who had recovered from COVID-19. Each CDR3 is given with its conserved first and last residue. Each record gives: V gene, J gene, CDR3 protein.

v_gene: TRBV12-3/TRBV12-4
j_gene: TRBJ1-3
CDR3aa: CASSSPLAGGNTIYF

v_gene: TRBV6-2/TRBV6-3
j_gene: TRBJ1-2
CDR3aa: CASSYSRGSGGTYGYTF

v_gene: TRBV5-1
j_gene: TRBJ1-6
CDR3aa: CASSLAGQTNALHF

v_gene: TRBV14
j_gene: TRBJ1-3
CDR3aa: CASSSWIPGDTIYF

v_gene: TRBV6-5
j_gene: TRBJ1-6
CDR3aa: CASSYLSRGDRNSPLHF

v_gene: TRBV20-1
j_gene: TRBJ2-1
CDR3aa: CSAFGAGVHNEQFF

v_gene: TRBV29-1
j_gene: TRBJ1-1
CDR3aa: CSVEIGQGISEAFF

v_gene: TRBV4-2
j_gene: TRBJ2-2
CDR3aa: CASSQERTSPGELFF

v_gene: TRBV24-1
j_gene: TRBJ2-2
CDR3aa: CATSDTREGGDTGELFF

v_gene: TRBV6-5
j_gene: TRBJ1-2
CDR3aa: CASSYSGAGGSYGYTF

v_gene: TRBV2
j_gene: TRBJ1-2
CDR3aa: CASSELRGQGIYGYTF

v_gene: TRBV6-1
j_gene: TRBJ2-5
CDR3aa: CASSEVASQETQYF

v_gene: TRBV6-1
j_gene: TRBJ1-1
CDR3aa: CASSPDRLTEAFF

v_gene: TRBV20-1
j_gene: TRBJ2-1
CDR3aa: CSASRAGGALSDNEQFF

v_gene: TRBV18
j_gene: TRBJ2-2
CDR3aa: CASSPTGANTGELFF

v_gene: TRBV6-2/TRBV6-3
j_gene: TRBJ2-7
CDR3aa: CARGGHHEQYF

v_gene: TRBV2
j_gene: TRBJ2-1
CDR3aa: CASKGRTYNEQFF